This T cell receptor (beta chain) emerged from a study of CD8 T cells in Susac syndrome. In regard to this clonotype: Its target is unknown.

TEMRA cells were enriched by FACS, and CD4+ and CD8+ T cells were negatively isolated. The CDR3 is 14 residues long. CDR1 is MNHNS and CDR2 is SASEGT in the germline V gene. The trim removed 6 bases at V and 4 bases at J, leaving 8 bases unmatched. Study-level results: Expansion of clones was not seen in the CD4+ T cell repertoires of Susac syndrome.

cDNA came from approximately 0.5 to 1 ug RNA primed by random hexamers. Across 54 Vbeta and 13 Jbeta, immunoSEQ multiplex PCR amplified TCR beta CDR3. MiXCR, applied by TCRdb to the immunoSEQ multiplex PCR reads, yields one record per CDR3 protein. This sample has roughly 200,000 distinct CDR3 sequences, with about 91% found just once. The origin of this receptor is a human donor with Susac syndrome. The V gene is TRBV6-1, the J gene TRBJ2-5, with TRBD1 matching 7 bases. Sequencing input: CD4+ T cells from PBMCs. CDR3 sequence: CASSVTGLGETQYF. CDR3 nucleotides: TGTGCCAGCAGCGTGACAGGGTTAGGAGAGACCCAGTACTTC.